This T cell receptor (beta chain) was found in a study of regulatory T cells in long-lasting Graves disease. Time point denoted: persistent/refractory GD, antithyroid drugs over 5 years with positive TRAb. After RNA was extracted from PBMCs, the TCR library was made from it. Library construction for TCR beta used iRepertoire HTBI primers and Arm-PCR of CDR3 regions. In the authors' methods: Samples revealed 62 TRBV and over 12 TRBJ segments. Via MiXCR, TCRdb re-called the multiplex PCR reads, giving one row per CDR3 protein. V and J calls and clone size were set by TCRdb, not the authors. The sample holds about 460,000 distinct CDR3 sequences; under 25% are singletons and the top ten take about 12%. Trimming removed 4 bases at V and 6 bases at J, with 12 bases between. The germline CDR1 and CDR2 sequences are LGHDT and YNNKEL (reference sequence). This CDR3 spans 13 amino acids. As regards this clonotype: Its target is unknown.

Study-wide results and limits: Newly diagnosed disease favored TRBV20-1 and TRBJ2-1 over persistent disease.

Here the sequenced sample was peripheral blood mononuclear cells (PBMCs), taken when the disease was refractory, from a patient treated with antithyroid drugs. The J gene is TRBJ1-2, the V gene TRBV3-1, with a tentative D call TRBD1 (6 bases). The sequence was collected from a female donor with Graves disease. CDR3 nucleotides: TGTGCCAGCAGCCCCAGGACAGAGGATGGCTACACCTTC. Residues: CASSPRTEDGYTF.